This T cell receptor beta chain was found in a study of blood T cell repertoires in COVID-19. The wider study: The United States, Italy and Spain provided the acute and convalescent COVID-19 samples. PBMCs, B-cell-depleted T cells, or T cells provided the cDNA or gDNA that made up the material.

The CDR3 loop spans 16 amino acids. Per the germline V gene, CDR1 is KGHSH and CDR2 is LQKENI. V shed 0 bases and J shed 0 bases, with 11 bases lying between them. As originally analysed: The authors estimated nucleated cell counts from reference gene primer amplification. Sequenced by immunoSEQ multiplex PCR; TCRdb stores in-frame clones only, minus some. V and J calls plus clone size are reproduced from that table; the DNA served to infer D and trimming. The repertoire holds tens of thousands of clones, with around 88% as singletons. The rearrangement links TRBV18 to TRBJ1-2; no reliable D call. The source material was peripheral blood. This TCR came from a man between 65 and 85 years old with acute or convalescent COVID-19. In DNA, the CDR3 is TGTGCCAGCTCACCACCGTCACAGACCGCTAACTATGGCTACACCTTC. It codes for CASSPPSQTANYGYTF.